The clone carrying this T cell receptor (beta chain) came up many times. Its antigen is undetermined. The DNA is omitted, as the CDR3 cannot be located on it reliably, and the CDR3 follows TCRdb's listing. Within a library made for alpha chains, this beta chain is off target, and its count is uninformative. Single TCR cDNA molecules each had their own unique molecular identifier. TCRdb used MiXCR to reprocess the 5' RACE reads, holding one entry per CDR3 protein. The sample lists several thousand distinct CDR3 sequences; roughly 5% were seen once. The source of the sample is a study of spatial heterogeneity in lung cancer. Study-wide context: Among detected sequences, beta-chain ones consistently exceeded alpha-chain ones in number. Study-level results: For expanded intratumoral alpha and beta TCRs, counts tracked tumor mutation counts.

The CDR3 totals 22 residues, both ends included. The V gene's germline CDR1 is SGHTA and CDR2 FQGNSA. The time point was: sample taken at primary tumor resection. Samples came from roughly 75 TRACERx patients with untreated early-stage lung cancer. Material: lung tumor tissue, obtained at surgery. The TCR originated in a male donor with early-stage non-small cell lung cancer. The chain combines TRBV7-2 with TRBJ2-2; the table's D call, TRBD2, has no DNA check behind it. The CDR3 loop reads CASSLYLCASSLVLADTGELFF.